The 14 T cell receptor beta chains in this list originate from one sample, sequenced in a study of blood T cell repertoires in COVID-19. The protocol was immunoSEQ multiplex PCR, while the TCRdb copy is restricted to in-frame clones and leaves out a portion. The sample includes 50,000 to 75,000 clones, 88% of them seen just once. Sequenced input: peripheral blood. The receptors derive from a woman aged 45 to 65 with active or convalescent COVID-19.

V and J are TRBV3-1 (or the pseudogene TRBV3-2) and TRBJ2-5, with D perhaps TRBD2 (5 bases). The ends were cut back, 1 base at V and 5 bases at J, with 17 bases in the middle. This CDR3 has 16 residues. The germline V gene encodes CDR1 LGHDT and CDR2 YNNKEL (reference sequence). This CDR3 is CASSQVGEGTYETQYF. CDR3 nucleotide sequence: TGTGCCAGCAGCCAAGTTGGAGAGGGAACGTATGAGACCCAGTACTTC.

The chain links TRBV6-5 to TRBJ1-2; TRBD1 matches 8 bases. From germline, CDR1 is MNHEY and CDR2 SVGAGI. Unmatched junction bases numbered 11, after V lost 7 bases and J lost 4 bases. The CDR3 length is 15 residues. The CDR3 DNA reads TGTGCCAGCACCAGGAGGGACAGGACGACCTATGGCTACACCTTC. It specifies CASTRRDRTTYGYTF.

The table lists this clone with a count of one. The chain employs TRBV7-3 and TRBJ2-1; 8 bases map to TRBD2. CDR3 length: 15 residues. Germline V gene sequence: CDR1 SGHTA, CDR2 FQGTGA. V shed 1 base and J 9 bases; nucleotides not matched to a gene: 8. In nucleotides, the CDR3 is TGTGCCAGCAGCTTAAAGGGGACTAGGCTTAGTGAGCAGTTCTTC. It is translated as CASSLKGTRLSEQFF.

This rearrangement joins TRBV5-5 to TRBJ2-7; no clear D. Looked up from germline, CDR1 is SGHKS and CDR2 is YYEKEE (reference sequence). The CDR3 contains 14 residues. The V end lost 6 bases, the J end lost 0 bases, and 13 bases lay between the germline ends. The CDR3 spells CASNRSPSSYEQYF. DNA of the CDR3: TGTGCCAGCAACCGGAGCCCCTCCTCCTACGAGCAGTACTTC. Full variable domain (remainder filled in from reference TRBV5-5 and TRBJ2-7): DAGVTQSPTHLIKTRGQQVTLRCSPISGHKSVSWYQQVLGQGPQFIFQYYEKEERGRGNFPDRFSARQFPNYSSELNVNALLLGDSALYLCASNRSPSSYEQYFGPGTRLTVT.

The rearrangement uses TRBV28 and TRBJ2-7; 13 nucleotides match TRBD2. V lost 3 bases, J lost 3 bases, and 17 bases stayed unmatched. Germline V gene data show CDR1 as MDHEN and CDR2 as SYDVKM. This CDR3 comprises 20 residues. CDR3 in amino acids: CASSFPTRLAGGRRFYEQYF. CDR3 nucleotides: TGTGCCAGCAGTTTCCCAACTCGACTAGCGGGAGGCCGCCGATTCTACGAGCAGTACTTC.

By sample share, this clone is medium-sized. Here the CDR3 reads CASGAGSSYNEQFF. In DNA, the CDR3 is TGTGCCAGCGGCGCGGGGAGCTCCTACAATGAGCAGTTCTTC. The V call is TRBV2, the J call TRBJ2-1; the D gene is possibly TRBD2 (6 bases). The CDR3 runs to 14 residues. Trimming cost V 8 bases and J 0 bases, with 11 bases left between them. Germline V CDR1 and CDR2: SNHLY, FYNNEI. Filled out from reference TRBV2 and TRBJ2-1, the complete variable domain reads EPEVTQTPSHQVTQMGQEVILRCVPISNHLYFYWYRQILGQKVEFLVSFYNNEISEKSEIFDDQFSVERPDGSNFTLKIRSTKLEDSAMYFCASGAGSSYNEQFFGPGTRLTVL.

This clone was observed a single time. For the CDR3, the DNA is TGTGCCAGCAGCCAAGGGCAGGAAGCTTTCTTT. This gives the protein CASSQGQEAFF. The J gene is TRBJ1-1, the V gene TRBV3-1 (or the pseudogene TRBV3-2), with D unresolved. V lost 1 base and J lost 8, with 5 bases in between. CDR3 size: 11 residues. Germline-derived CDR1 and CDR2 are LGHDT and YNNKEL (reference sequence).

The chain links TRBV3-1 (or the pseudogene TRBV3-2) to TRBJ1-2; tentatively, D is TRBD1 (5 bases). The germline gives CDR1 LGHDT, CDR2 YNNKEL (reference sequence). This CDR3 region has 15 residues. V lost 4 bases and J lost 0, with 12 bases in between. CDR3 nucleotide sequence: TGTGCCAGCAGCCTTGGGACTGTCTCTAACTATGGCTACACCTTC. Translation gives CASSLGTVSNYGYTF.

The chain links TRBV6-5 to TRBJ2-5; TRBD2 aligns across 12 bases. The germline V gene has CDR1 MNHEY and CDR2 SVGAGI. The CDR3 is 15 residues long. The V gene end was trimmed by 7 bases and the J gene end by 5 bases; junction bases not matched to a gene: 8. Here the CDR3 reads CASIRLAGVGETQYF. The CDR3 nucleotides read TGTGCCAGCATAAGACTAGCGGGAGTCGGTGAGACCCAGTACTTC.

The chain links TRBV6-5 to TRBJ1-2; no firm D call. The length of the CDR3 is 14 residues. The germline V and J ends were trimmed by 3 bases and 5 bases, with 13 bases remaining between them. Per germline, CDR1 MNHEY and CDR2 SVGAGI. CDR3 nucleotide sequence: TGTGCCAGCAGTTATCGGGAGGGAGGATATGGCTACACCTTC. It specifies CASSYREGGYGYTF.

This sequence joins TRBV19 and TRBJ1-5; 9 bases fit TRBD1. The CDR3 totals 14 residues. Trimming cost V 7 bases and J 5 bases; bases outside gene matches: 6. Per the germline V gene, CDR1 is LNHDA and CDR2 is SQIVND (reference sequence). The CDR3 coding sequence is TGTGCCAGTAACTCGGGACAGGGTCATCAGCCCCAGCATTTT. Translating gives CASNSGQGHQPQHF.

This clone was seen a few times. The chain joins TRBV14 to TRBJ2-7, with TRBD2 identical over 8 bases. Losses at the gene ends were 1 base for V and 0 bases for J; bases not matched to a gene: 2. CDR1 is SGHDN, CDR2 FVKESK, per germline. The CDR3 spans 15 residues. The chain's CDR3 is CASSQGAGASYEQYF. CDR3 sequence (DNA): TGTGCCAGCAGCCAAGGAGCGGGAGCCTCCTACGAGCAGTACTTC.

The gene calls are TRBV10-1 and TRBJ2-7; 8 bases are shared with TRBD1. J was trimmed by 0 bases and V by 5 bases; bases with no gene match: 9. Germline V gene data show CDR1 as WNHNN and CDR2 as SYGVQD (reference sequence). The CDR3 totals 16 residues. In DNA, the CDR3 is TGCGCCAGCAGTCAAGACAGGGGACTGAGCTCCTACGAGCAGTACTTC. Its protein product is CASSQDRGLSSYEQYF.

DNA of the CDR3: TGCGCCAGCAGCGACGGTCGGAGCACTGAAGCTTTCTTT. This encodes CASSDGRSTEAFF. The chain employs TRBV5-1 and TRBJ1-1; D not resolved. V lost 4 bases and J 4 bases, leaving 11 bases between the germline ends. This CDR3 has 13 amino acids. CDR1 and CDR2 (germline): SGHRS, YFSETQ.